The 20 T cell receptor beta chains below all came from one sample that was sequenced in a study of a mutant IDH1 vaccine in newly diagnosed glioma. Some clones are missing from TCRdb's copy, which holds only in-frame ones; the method was immunoSEQ multiplex PCR. The table lists fewer than 40,000 clones, over 50% of them singletons, with approximately 10% in the top ten. For these receptors, no antigen is known. Time point specified: week 5, during vaccination. Every vaccination contained 300 ug of the mutant IDH1 20-mer peptide and was paired with topical imiquimod. The sequences come from PBMCs, collected from a glioma patient whose treatment included an IDH1 peptide vaccine. These receptors came from a woman between 18 and 29 years old with glioma.

This sequence joins TRBV7-9 and TRBJ1-3; weak D call: TRBD1 (6 bases). The CDR3 extends over 14 amino acids. V lost 5 bases, J lost 7 bases, and 15 bases lay in between. Looked up from germline, CDR1 is SEHNR and CDR2 is FQNEAQ (reference sequence). In DNA, the CDR3 is TGTGCCAGCAGCCCCGGGGGGGCGGGCAACACCATATATTTT. Encoded protein: CASSPGGAGNTIYF.

The chain has TRBV18 and TRBJ2-1; 14 nucleotides match TRBD2. V lost 6 bases, J lost 8 bases, and 6 bases stayed unmatched. The CDR3 has 15 residues. Germline-derived CDR1 and CDR2 are KGHSH and LQKENI. The CDR3 nucleotides read TGTGCCAGCTCGCCGACTAGCGGGGGGGCCCATGAGCAGTTCTTC. Its translation: CASSPTSGGAHEQFF.

The chain joins TRBV29-1 to TRBJ2-1; D not resolved. Trimming took 1 base from V and 4 from J, leaving 8 bases between them. This CDR3 region has 13 residues. Germline V gene lookup returns CDR1 SQVTM and CDR2 ANQGSEA. CDR3 sequence reads: CSVEGPVYNEQFF. The CDR3 DNA follows: TGCAGCGTTGAAGGACCCGTTTACAATGAGCAGTTCTTC.

The chain employs TRBV30 and TRBJ1-3, with D uncertain. There are 15 residues in the CDR3. CDR1 is GTSNPN and CDR2 is SVGIG in the germline V gene (reference sequence). Trimming shortened V by 0 bases and J by 0 bases, and 9 bases separated the two germline ends. The CDR3 spells CAWSVGPSSGNTIYF. The CDR3 DNA reads TGTGCCTGGAGTGTAGGACCCAGCTCTGGAAACACCATATATTTT.

The chain's CDR3 is CASSQDGRPAYEQYF. The CDR3 coding sequence is TGTGCCAGCAGCCAAGATGGACGGCCCGCCTACGAGCAGTACTTC. The rearrangement uses TRBV14 and TRBJ2-7; D unresolved. The germline V gene encodes CDR1 SGHDN and CDR2 FVKESK. Trimming left V 0 bases short and J 2 bases short, with 11 bases between. The CDR3 sequence is 15 residues long.

The chain couples TRBV6-5 to TRBJ1-3; D gene ambiguous. Per germline, CDR1 MNHEY and CDR2 SVGAGI. This CDR3 region has 13 residues. V lost 6 bases and J lost 4, with 10 bases in between. The CDR3 DNA sequence: TGTGCCAGCAGGCACCCCCAAGGAAACACCATATATTTT. Its translation is CASRHPQGNTIYF.

In this sample, this clone turned up a few times. The rearrangement links TRBV2 to TRBJ1-2; D not certain. This CDR3 spans 15 amino acids. V shed 2 bases and J shed 7 bases, with 17 bases lying between them. CDR1 and CDR2 (germline): SNHLY, FYNNEI. The CDR3 protein is CASSETWTARGGYTF. CDR3 nucleotides: TGTGCCAGCAGTGAAACCTGGACGGCGCGGGGTGGCTACACCTTC.

This sequence joins TRBV6-4 and TRBJ2-1; D ambiguous. CDR3 length equals 13 residues. CDR1 and CDR2 (germline): MRHNA, SNTAGT. Trimming pared 4 bases from V and 7 bases from J, leaving 11 bases between. The CDR3 bases are TGTGCCAGCAGTGTCCAGGCTACGAATGAGCAGTTCTTC. It specifies CASSVQATNEQFF.

The chain recombines TRBV7-4 with TRBJ2-1; D is possibly TRBD1 or TRBD2 (6 bases each). This CDR3 is 15 amino acids long. CDR1 SGHVT and CDR2 SQSDAQ come from the germline V gene. Trimming stripped 3 bases from V and 3 bases from J, with 12 bases between. The CDR3 coding sequence is TGTGCCAGCAGCTTGGGGGGCCCCCACTACAATGAGCAGTTCTTC. Translating gives CASSLGGPHYNEQFF.

The V gene is TRBV5-4, the J gene TRBJ2-3, with 8 bases matching TRBD2. Germline lookup yields CDR1 SGHNT and CDR2 YYREEE (reference sequence). The V segment lost 4 bases and the J segment 4 bases; nucleotides outside the gene matches: 8. This CDR3 is built from 15 residues. CDR3 amino acids: CASSPGREVADTQYF. CDR3 sequence (DNA): TGTGCCAGCAGCCCTGGGCGGGAGGTAGCAGATACGCAGTATTTT.

The count of this clone is one. This sequence joins TRBV14 and TRBJ2-7, with TRBD1 matching over 9 bases. The CDR3 contains 14 residues. V was pared by 3 bases and J by 5 bases, with 5 bases of the junction left unmatched. From germline, CDR1 is SGHDN and CDR2 FVKESK. The CDR3 region is CASSQMTGGNEQYF. The CDR3 nucleotides read TGTGCCAGCAGCCAGATGACAGGGGGAAACGAGCAGTACTTC.

This chain connects TRBV4-1 to TRBJ1-1; D gene ambiguous. Trimming removed 3 bases at V and 3 bases at J, with 5 bases between. The CDR3 contains 12 residues. Germline assignment: CDR1 MGHRA and CDR2 YSYEKL. DNA for the CDR3: TGCGCCAGCAGCCACAGCTACACTGAAGCTTTCTTT. This translates into CASSHSYTEAFF.

The V and J genes are TRBV19 and TRBJ1-5; D gene ambiguous. The germline V gene encodes CDR1 LNHDA and CDR2 SQIVND (reference sequence). Trimming took 3 bases from V and 3 from J, leaving 12 bases between them. The CDR3 loop spans 15 amino acids. The CDR3 loop reads CASSMTKEPNQPQHF. In DNA form, the CDR3 reads TGTGCCAGTAGTATGACCAAAGAACCCAATCAGCCCCAGCATTTT.

The chain's CDR3 is CASSLERGGGYTF. The CDR3 DNA reads TGCGCCAGCAGCTTGGAGAGAGGGGGAGGCTACACCTTC. The V and J genes are TRBV5-1 and TRBJ1-2, with D possibly TRBD1 on 6 matching bases. The CDR3 spans 13 residues. V lost 0 bases, J lost 8 bases, and 11 bases lay in between. Germline V gene lookup returns CDR1 SGHRS and CDR2 YFSETQ.

This chain connects TRBV9 to TRBJ1-2; D call uncertain. Trimming stripped 0 bases from V and 8 bases from J, with 11 bases between. Germline values: CDR1 SGDLS, CDR2 YYNGEE. The CDR3 loop spans 13 amino acids. The CDR3 loop reads CASSVAGVDGYTF. In nucleotides, the CDR3 is TGTGCCAGCAGCGTAGCAGGAGTAGACGGCTACACCTTC.

The chain links TRBV19 to TRBJ2-1; D gene uncertain. V gave up 4 bases and J gave up 5 bases, with 12 bases separating them. The CDR3 is made up of 14 amino acids. In germline, CDR1 is LNHDA, CDR2 SQIVND (reference sequence). The CDR3 protein is CASSTLAYHNEQFF. The CDR3 DNA is TGTGCCAGTAGTACCCTTGCTTATCACAATGAGCAGTTCTTC.

The V gene is TRBV18, the J gene TRBJ1-1; TRBD1 might be the D (5 bases). This CDR3 has 14 residues. V was shortened by 7 bases and J by 6 bases, with 18 bases between the two germline ends. The germline gives CDR1 KGHSH, CDR2 LQKENI. This chain's CDR3 is CASLSGAAVSEAFF. The CDR3, as DNA: TGTGCCAGCTTGTCTGGGGCAGCCGTCTCTGAAGCTTTCTTT.

This chain links TRBV7-2 with TRBJ1-4; D gene unclear. The CDR3 contains 16 residues. Germline V gene lookup returns CDR1 SGHTA and CDR2 FQGNSA. With 5 bases removed from V and 3 bases from J, the gap between germline ends came to 16 bases. The CDR3 protein is CASSPRGPVPNEKLFF. CDR3 DNA: TGTGCCAGCAGCCCCAGAGGGCCCGTGCCTAATGAAAAACTGTTTTTT.

This clone was recorded a few times. This chain joins TRBV28 and TRBJ2-1, with D possibly being TRBD2 (6 bases). This CDR3 has 13 residues. V was trimmed by 6 bases and J by 7 bases, leaving 13 bases between them. Germline CDR1 and CDR2: MDHEN and SYDVKM. For the CDR3, the DNA is TGTGCCAGCAGGGGACTCAGTTGGAATGAGCAGTTCTTC. The encoded protein is CASRGLSWNEQFF.

This sequence joins TRBV27 and TRBJ2-1; 7 bases match TRBD2. The trim removed 4 bases at V and 7 bases at J, leaving 10 bases unmatched. Germline V gives CDR1 MNHEY, CDR2 SMNVEV (reference sequence). The CDR3 extends over 15 amino acids. This CDR3 is CASSSPWGGSNEQFF. The CDR3 region has the DNA TGTGCCAGCAGTTCCCCCTGGGGGGGATCGAATGAGCAGTTCTTC.